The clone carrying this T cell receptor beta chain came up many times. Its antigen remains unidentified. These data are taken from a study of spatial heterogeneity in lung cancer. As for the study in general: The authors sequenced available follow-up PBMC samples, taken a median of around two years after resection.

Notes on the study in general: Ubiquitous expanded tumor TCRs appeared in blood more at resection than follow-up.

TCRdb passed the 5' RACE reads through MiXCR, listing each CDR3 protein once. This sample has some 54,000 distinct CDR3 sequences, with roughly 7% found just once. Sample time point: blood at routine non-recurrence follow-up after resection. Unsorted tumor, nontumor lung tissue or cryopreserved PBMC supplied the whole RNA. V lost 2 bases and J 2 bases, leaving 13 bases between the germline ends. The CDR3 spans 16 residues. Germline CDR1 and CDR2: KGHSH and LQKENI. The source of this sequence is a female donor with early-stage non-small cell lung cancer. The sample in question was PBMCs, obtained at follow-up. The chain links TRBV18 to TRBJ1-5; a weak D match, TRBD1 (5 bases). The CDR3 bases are TGTGCCAGCTCACCAAAACAACTGGGGGGCAATCAGCCCCAGCATTTT. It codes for CASSPKQLGGNQPQHF.